This T cell receptor (beta chain) was captured in a study of T cell repertoires in cytomegalovirus infection. Looking at the study overall: HLA-B-restricted CMV epitopes that are well studied, plus recently identified HLA-C-restricted ones, were used by the study. Matching HLA type, along with CMV infection, was indicated by public TCR beta signatures.

The CDR3 consists of 15 residues. The ends lost 5 bases at V and 2 bases at J; junction bases unmatched: 6. The V gene's germline CDR1 is SEHNR and CDR2 FQNEAQ (reference sequence). As for this clonotype: Its antigen is not identified.

A single record per CDR3 protein comes from TCRdb applying MiXCR to the reads. The sample consists of about 180,000 distinct CDR3 sequences, about 22% of them appearing once. The sequence was collected from a human donor in good health (CMV status not recorded). Some clones in this sample may be carry-over from other donors' samples. Material: CD8+ T cells from cultured PBMCs, obtained from culture after CMV antigen stimulation. The chain uses TRBV7-9 and TRBJ1-2; 9 positions match TRBD1. CDR3 loop: CASSVRTGANYGYTF. The DNA for the CDR3 is TGTGCCAGCAGCGTAAGGACAGGGGCGAACTATGGCTACACCTTC.